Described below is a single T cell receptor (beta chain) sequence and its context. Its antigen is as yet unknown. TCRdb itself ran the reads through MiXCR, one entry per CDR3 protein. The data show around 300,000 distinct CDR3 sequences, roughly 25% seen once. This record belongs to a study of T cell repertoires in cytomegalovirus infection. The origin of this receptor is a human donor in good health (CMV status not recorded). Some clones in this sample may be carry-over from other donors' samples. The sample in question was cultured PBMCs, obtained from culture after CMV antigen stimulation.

CDR3 region: CASRSTGTGYGYTF. The CDR3 DNA reads as TGTGCCAGCAGATCGACCGGGACAGGGTATGGCTACACCTTC. The chain uses TRBV28 and TRBJ1-2, with TRBD1 identical over 9 bases. Germline CDR1 is MDHEN and CDR2 is SYDVKM. The V gene end was trimmed by 6 bases and the J gene end by 5 bases; junction bases not matched to a gene: 7. This CDR3 has 14 amino acids.